A single sample gave rise to the 4 T cell receptor beta chains below, sequenced in a study of cytomegalovirus exposure and HLA in healthy donors. PCR primers comprised 60 Vbeta and 13 Jbeta primers. Repertoires were generated with immunoSEQ multiplex PCR, while TCRdb's copy carries only in-frame clones and drops some. This table holds 180,000 or so clones, 75% found once. Sequenced material: PBMCs. Every receptor here comes from a woman in her thirties or forties in good health and CMV-seropositive.

The chain couples TRBV28 to TRBJ1-3; a weak D match, TRBD1 (6 bases). This CDR3 region has 14 residues. V gave up 11 bases and J gave up 2 bases, with 16 bases separating them. Per germline, CDR1 MDHEN and CDR2 SYDVKM. CDR3 in amino acids: CAAQIQGAGNTIYF. The CDR3 region has the DNA TGTGCCGCCCAAATACAGGGAGCTGGAAACACCATATATTTT.

The chain has TRBV27 and TRBJ2-1; TRBD1 aligns across 9 bases. This CDR3 has 16 residues. Germline CDR1 reads MNHEY; CDR2 reads SMNVEV (reference sequence). V gave up 2 bases and J gave up 4 bases; unmatched junction bases: 6. CDR3 region: CASSLRGTGIYNEQFF. DNA of the CDR3: TGTGCCAGCAGTTTACGAGGGACAGGGATATACAATGAGCAGTTCTTC.

The sample holds a few counts of this clone. The chain joins TRBV5-1 to TRBJ2-3; TRBD2 matches at 8 bases. The CDR3 is 18 residues long. CDR1 and CDR2 from the germline V gene are SGHRS and YFSETQ. Trimming took 1 base from V and 0 from J; bases not matched to a gene: 10. CDR3 bases: TGCGCCAGCAGCTTGCTTGTAGCGGGACTGAAGAGCACAGATACGCAGTATTTT. Its protein is CASSLLVAGLKSTDTQYF.

The chain employs TRBV2 and TRBJ1-1, with D uncertain. V shed 3 bases and J shed 2 bases, with 10 bases lying between them. CDR3 length: 14 amino acids. Germline CDR1 and CDR2: SNHLY and FYNNEI. The CDR3 reads CASSDGRVNTEAFF. The CDR3 DNA sequence: TGTGCCAGCAGTGATGGTCGCGTCAACACTGAAGCTTTCTTT.